The clone carrying this T cell receptor beta chain showed up many times. Antigen specificity is unknown. This entry comes from a study of regulatory T cells in long-lasting Graves disease. Arm-PCR of CDR3 regions and iRepertoire HTBI primers were used to build TCR beta libraries. Each CDR3 protein is one row after TCRdb ran MiXCR on the multiplex PCR reads. The table shows 450,000 or so distinct CDR3 sequences, with less than 25% occurring only once. The time point here: persistent/refractory GD, antithyroid drugs over 5 years with positive TRAb. Scientists built the TCR library using RNA that was extracted from PBMCs. From each patient, nine milliliters of peripheral blood was drawn and collected into an EDTA anticoagulant tube. Germline CDR1 is MGHDK and CDR2 is SYGVNS. The V end was cut by 4 bases, the J end by 1 base, with 13 bases between. CDR3 length equals 15 residues. General study results and limits: A limited number of samples was an acknowledged limitation.

V and J are TRBV25-1 and TRBJ1-1; tentative D call: TRBD1 (5 bases). The specimen was peripheral blood mononuclear cells (PBMCs), collected when the disease was refractory, from a patient treated with antithyroid drugs. The sequence came from a female donor with Graves disease. Written as DNA, the CDR3 is TGTGCCAGCAGTGCCTGGGGACTTACGAACACTGAAGCTTTCTTT. Its protein product is CASSAWGLTNTEAFF.